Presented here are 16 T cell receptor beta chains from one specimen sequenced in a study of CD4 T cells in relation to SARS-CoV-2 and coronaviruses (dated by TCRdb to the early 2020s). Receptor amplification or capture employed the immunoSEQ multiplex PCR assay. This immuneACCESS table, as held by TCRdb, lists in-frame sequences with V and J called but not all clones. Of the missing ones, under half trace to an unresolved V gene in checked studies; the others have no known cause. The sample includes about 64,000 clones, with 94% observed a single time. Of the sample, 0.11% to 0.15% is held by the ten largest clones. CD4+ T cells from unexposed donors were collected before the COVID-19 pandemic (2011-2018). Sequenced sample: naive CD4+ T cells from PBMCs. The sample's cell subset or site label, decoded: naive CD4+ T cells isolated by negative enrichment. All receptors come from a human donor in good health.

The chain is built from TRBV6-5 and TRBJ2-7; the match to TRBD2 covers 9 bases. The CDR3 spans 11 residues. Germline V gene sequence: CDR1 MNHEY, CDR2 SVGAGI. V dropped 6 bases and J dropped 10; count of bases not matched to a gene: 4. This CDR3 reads CASSSGTSQYF. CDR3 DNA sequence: TGTGCCAGCAGCTCCGGGACTAGCCAGTACTTC.

The DNA of the CDR3 is TGCGCCAGCAGCCGAACTGTAGCAACTAATGAAAAACTGTTTTTT. It codes for CASSRTVATNEKLFF. This chain joins TRBV5-1 and TRBJ1-4; D gene unclear. CDR1 is SGHRS and CDR2 is YFSETQ in the germline V gene. Trimming took 4 bases from V and 0 from J, leaving 10 bases between them. This CDR3 is 15 amino acids long.

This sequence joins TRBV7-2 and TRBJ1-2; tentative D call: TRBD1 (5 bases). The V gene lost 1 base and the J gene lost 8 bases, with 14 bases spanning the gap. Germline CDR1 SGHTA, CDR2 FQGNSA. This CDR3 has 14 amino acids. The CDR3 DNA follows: TGTGCCAGCAGCTTAGAGGCAGGGTATCGGGGCTACACCTTC. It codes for CASSLEAGYRGYTF.

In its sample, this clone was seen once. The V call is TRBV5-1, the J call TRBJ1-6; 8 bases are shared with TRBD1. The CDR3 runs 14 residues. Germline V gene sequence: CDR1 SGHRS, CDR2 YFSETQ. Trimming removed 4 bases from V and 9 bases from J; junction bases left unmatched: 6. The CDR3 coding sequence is TGCGCCAGCAGCCTCCCTGACAGGGGTTCACCCCTCCACTTT. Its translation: CASSLPDRGSPLHF.

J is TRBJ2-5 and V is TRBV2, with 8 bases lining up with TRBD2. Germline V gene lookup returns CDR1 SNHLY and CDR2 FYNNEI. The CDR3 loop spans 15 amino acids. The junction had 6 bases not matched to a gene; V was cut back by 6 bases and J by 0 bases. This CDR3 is CASSDRGGDQETQYF. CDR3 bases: TGTGCCAGCAGCGACCGGGGGGGCGACCAAGAGACCCAGTACTTC.

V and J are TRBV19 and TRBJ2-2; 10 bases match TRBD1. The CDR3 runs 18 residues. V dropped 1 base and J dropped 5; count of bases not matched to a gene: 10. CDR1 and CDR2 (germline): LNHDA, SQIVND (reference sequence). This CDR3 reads CASSIGGGTGAYTGELFF. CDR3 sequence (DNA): TGTGCCAGTAGTATAGGTGGAGGGACAGGGGCCTATACCGGGGAGCTGTTTTTT.

The CDR3 DNA is TGTGCCAGCCTTTCGACTAGCGGTTCCTACAATGAGCAGTTCTTC. Translating it yields CASLSTSGSYNEQFF. The chain uses TRBV3-1 (or the pseudogene TRBV3-2) and TRBJ2-1, with 9 bases aligning to TRBD2. Losses at the gene ends were 8 bases for V and 1 base for J; bases not matched to a gene: 6. Germline V CDR1 and CDR2: LGHDT, YNNKEL (reference sequence). The CDR3 consists of 15 residues.

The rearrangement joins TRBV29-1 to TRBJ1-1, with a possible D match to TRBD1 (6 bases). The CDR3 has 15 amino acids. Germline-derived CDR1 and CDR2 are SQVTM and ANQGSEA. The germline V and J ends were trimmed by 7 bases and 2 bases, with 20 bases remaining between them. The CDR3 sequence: CSAMNGQTFNTEAFF. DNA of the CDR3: TGCAGCGCCATGAATGGACAGACGTTTAACACTGAAGCTTTCTTT.

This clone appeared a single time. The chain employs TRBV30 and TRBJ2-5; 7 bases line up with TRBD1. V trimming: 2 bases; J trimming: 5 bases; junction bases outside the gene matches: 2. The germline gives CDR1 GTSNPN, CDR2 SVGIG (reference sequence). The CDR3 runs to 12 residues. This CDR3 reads CAWSTGVETQYF. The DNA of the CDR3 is TGTGCCTGGAGTACAGGGGTCGAGACCCAGTACTTC.

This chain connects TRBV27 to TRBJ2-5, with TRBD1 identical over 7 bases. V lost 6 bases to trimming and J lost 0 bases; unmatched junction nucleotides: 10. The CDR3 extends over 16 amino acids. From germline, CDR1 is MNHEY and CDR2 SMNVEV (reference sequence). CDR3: CASRGPGQPYQETQYF. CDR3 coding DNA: TGTGCCAGCAGGGGGCCGGGACAGCCGTACCAAGAGACCCAGTACTTC.

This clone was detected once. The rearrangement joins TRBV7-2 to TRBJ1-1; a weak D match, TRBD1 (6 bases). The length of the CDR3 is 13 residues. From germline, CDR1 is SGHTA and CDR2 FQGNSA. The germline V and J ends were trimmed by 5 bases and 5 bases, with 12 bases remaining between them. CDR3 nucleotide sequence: TGTGCCAGCAGCCAGACAGGTCAAACTGAAGCTTTCTTT. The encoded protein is CASSQTGQTEAFF.

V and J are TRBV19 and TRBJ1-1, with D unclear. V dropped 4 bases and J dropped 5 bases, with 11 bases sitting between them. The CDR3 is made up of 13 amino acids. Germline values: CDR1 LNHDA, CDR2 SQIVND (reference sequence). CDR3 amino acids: CASSRSMGTEAFF. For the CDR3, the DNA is TGTGCCAGTAGTAGGTCGATGGGAACTGAAGCTTTCTTT.

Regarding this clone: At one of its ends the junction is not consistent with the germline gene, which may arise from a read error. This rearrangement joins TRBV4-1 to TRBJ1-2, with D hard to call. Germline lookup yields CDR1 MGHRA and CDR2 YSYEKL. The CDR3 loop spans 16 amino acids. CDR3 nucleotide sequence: TGCGCCAGCAGCAAAGATGAGGGAGCTGCTAACTATGGCTACACCTTC. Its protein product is CASSKDEGAANYGYTF.

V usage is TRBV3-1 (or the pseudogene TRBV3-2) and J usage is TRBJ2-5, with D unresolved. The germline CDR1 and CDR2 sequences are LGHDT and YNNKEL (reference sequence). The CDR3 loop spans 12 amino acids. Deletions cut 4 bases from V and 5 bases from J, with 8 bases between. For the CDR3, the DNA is TGTGCCAGCAGCCTACTGCTTGAGACCCAGTACTTC. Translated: CASSLLLETQYF.

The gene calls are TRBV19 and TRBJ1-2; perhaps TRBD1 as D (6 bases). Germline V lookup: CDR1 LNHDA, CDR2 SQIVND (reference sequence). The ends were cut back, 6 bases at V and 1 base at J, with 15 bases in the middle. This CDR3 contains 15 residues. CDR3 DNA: TGTGCCAGTAGGGACAGTCACTACCATAACTATGGCTACACCTTC. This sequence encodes CASRDSHYHNYGYTF. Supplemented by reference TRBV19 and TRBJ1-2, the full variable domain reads DGGITQSPKYLFRKEGQNVTLSCEQNLNHDAMYWYRQDPGQGLRLIYYSQIVNDFQKGDIAEGYSVSREKKESFPLTVTSAQKNPTAFYLCASRDSHYHNYGYTFGSGTRLTVV.

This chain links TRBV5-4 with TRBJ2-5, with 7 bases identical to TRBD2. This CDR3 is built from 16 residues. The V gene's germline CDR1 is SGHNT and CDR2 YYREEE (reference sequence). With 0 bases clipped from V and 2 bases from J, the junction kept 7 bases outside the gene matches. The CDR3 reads CASSLVMGGLQETQYF. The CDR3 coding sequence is TGTGCCAGCAGCTTGGTTATGGGAGGGCTGCAAGAGACCCAGTACTTC.